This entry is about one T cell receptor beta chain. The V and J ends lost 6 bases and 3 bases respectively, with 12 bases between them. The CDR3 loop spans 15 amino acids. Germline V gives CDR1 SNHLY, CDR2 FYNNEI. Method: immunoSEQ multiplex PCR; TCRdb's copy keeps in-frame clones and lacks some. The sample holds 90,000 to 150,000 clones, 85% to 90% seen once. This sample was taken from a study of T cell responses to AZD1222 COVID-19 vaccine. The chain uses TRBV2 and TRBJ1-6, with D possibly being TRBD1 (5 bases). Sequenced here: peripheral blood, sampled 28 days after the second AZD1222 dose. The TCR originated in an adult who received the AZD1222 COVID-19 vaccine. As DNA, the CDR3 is TGTGCCAGCAGACGGGGCAGGGACTATAATTCACCCCTCCACTTT. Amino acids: CASRRGRDYNSPLHF.